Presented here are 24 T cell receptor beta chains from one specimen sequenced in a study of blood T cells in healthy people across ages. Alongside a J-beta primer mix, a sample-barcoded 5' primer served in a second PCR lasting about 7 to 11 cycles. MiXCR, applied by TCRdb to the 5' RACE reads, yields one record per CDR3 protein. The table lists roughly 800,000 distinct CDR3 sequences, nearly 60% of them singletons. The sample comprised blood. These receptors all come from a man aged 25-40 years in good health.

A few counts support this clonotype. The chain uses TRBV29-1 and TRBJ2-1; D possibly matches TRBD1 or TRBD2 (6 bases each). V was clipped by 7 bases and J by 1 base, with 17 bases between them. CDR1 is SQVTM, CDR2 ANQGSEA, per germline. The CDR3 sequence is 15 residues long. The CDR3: CSGLGGHLSYNEQFF. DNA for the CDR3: TGCAGCGGGTTGGGGGGACACTTATCCTACAATGAGCAGTTCTTC.

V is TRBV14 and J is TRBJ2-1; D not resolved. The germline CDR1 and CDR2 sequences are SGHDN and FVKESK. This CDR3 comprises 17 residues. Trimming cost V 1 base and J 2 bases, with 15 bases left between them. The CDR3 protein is CASSQGAVKWPYNEQFF. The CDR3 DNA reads TGTGCCAGCAGCCAAGGAGCCGTTAAGTGGCCCTACAATGAGCAGTTCTTC.

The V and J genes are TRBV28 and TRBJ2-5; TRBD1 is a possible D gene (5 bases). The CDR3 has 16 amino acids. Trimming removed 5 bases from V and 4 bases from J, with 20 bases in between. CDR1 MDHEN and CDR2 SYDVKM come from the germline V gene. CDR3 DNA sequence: TGTGCCAGCAGTAACCCTCCACAATGGGGCCCAGAGACCCAGTACTTC. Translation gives CASSNPPQWGPETQYF.

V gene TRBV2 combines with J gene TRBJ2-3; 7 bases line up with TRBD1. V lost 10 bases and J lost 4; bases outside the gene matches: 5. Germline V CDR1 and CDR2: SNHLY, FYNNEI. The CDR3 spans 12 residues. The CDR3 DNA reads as TGTGCCACCCAAGGGGGCCCAGATACGCAGTATTTT. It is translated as CATQGGPDTQYF.

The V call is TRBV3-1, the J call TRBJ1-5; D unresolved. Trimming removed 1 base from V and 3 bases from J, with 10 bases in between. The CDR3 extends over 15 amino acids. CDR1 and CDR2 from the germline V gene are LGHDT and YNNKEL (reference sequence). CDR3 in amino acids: CASSQGGGSNQPQHF. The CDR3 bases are TGTGCCAGCAGCCAAGGGGGAGGGTCCAATCAGCCCCAGCATTTT.

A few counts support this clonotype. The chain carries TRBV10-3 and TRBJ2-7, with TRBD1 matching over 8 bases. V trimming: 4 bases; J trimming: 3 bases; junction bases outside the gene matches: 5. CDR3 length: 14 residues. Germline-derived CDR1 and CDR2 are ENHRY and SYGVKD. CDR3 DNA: TGTGCCATCAGTGCACAGACAGGGGTCTACGAGCAGTACTTC. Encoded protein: CAISAQTGVYEQYF.

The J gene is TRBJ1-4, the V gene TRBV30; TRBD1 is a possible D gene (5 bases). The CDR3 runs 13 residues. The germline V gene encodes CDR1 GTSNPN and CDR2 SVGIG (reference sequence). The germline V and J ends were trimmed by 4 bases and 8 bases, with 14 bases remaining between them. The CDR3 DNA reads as TGTGCCTGGACAATGGGGCGTGGGGAAAAACTGTTTTTT. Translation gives CAWTMGRGEKLFF.

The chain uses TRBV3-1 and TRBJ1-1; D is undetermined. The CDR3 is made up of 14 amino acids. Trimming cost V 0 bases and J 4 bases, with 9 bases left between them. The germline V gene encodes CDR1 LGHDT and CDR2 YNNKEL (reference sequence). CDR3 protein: CASSQDTPLTEAFF. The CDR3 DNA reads TGTGCCAGCAGCCAAGACACCCCTCTCACTGAAGCTTTCTTT.

CDR3 region: CASSFAPPGRGNEQFF. The CDR3 bases are TGTGCCAGCAGTTTCGCTCCCCCAGGCAGGGGCAATGAGCAGTTCTTC. The rearrangement links TRBV27 to TRBJ2-1; D possibly corresponds to TRBD1 (6 bases). The CDR3 contains 16 residues. Germline V lookup: CDR1 MNHEY, CDR2 SMNVEV (reference sequence). V was pared by 3 bases and J by 6 bases, with 18 bases between.

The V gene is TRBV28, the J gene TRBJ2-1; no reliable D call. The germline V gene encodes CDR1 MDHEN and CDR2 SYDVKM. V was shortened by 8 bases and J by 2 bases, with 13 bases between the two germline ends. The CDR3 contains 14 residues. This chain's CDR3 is CASGELPTYNEQFF. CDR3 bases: TGTGCCAGCGGTGAACTTCCGACCTACAATGAGCAGTTCTTC.

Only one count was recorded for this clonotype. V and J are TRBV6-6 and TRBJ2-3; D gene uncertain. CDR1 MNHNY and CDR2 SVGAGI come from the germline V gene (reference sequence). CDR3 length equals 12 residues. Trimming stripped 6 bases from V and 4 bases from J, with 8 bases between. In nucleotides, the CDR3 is TGTGCCAGCAGACAGACTTCAGATACGCAGTATTTT. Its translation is CASRQTSDTQYF.

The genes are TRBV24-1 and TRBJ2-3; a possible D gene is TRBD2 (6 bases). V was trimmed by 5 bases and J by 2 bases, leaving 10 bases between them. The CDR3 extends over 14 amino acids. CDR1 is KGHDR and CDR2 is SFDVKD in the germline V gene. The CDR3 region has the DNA TGTGCCACCAGTGCAGGAGGGCTCACAGATACGCAGTATTTT. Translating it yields CATSAGGLTDTQYF.

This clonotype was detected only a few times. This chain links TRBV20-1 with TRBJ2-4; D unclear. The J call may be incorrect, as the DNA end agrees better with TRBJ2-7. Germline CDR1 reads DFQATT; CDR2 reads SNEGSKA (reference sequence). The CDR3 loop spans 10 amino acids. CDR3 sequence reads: CSGKFGEQYF. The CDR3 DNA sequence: TGCAGTGGAAAATTCGGCGAGCAGTACTTC.

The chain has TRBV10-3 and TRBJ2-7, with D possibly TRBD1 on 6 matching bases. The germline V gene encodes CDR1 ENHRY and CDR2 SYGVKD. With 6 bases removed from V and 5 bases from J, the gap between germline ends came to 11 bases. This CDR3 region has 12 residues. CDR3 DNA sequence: TGTGCCATCAGCTACAGGGTCGACGAGCAGTACTTC. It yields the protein CAISYRVDEQYF.

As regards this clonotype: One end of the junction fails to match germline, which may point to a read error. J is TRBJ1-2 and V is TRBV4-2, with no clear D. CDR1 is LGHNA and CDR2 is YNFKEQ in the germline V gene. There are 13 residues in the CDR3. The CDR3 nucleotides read TGTGCCAGCATCCAAGAAGGGAACTATGGCTACACCTTC. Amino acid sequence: CASIQEGNYGYTF.

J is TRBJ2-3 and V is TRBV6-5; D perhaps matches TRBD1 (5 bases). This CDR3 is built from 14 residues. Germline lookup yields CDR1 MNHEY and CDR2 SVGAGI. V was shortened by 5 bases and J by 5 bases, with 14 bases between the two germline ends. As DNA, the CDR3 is TGTGCCAGCAGTCGTCCTTCAGGGATAGATACGCAGTATTTT. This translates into CASSRPSGIDTQYF.

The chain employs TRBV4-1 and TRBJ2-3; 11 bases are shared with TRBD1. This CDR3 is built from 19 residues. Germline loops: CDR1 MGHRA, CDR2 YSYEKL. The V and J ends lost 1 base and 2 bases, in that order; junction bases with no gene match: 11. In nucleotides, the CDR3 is TGCGCCAGCAGCCAAGCCCCCCCCGGGACAGGGGGAAACACAGATACGCAGTATTTT. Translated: CASSQAPPGTGGNTDTQYF.

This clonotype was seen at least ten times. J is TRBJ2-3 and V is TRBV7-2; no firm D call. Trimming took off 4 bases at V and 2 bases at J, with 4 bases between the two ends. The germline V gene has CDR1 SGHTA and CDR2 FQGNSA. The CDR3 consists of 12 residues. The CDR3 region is CASSYHTDTQYF. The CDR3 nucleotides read TGTGCCAGCAGCTATCACACAGATACGCAGTATTTT.

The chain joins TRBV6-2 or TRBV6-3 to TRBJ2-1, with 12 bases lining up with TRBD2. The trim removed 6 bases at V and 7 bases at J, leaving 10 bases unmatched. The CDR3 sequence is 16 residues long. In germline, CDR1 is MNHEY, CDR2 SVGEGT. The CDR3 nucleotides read TGTGCCAGCAGCCGCAATCCTAGCGGGAGGGCGAATGAGCAGTTCTTC. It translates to CASSRNPSGRANEQFF.

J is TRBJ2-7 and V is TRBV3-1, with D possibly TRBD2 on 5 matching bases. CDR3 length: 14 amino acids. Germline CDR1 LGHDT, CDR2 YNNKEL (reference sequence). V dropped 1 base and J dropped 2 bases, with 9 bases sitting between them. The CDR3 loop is CASSQAGVPYEQYF. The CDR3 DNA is TGTGCCAGCAGCCAAGCCGGGGTGCCCTACGAGCAGTACTTC.

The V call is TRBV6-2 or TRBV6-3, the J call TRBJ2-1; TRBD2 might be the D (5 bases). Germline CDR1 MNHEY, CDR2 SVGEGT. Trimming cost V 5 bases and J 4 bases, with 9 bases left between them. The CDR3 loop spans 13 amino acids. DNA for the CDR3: TGTGCCAGCAGTAAACTAGAGTACAATGAGCAGTTCTTC. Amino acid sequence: CASSKLEYNEQFF.

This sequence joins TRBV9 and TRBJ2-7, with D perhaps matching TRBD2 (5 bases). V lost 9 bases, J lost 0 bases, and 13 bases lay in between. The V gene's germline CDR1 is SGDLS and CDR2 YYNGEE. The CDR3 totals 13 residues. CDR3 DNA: TGTGCCACCTGTAGCGCAAGCTCCTACGAGCAGTACTTC. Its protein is CATCSASSYEQYF.

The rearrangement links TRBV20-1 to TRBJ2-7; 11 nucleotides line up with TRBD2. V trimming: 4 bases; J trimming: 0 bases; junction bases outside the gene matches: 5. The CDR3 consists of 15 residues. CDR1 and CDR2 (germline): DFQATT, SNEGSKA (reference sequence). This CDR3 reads CSAKRLAGSSYEQYF. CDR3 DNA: TGCAGTGCTAAACGACTAGCGGGAAGCTCCTACGAGCAGTACTTC.

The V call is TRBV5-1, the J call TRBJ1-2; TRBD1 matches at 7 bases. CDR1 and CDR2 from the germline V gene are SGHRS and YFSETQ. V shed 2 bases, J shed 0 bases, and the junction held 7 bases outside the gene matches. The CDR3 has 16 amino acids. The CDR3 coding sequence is TGCGCCAGCAGCTTTACGACAGGGACGCCTAACTATGGCTACACCTTC. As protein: CASSFTTGTPNYGYTF.